This section outlines one TCR beta chain sequence together with its context. The CDR3 extends over 14 amino acids. CDR1 is LGHDT, CDR2 YNNKEL, per germline (reference sequence). The V segment lost 4 bases and the J segment 3 bases; nucleotides outside the gene matches: 3. Here immunoSEQ multiplex PCR was the method, and the copy in TCRdb shows in-frame clones only, minus some. This table holds a few hundred thousand clones, 88% found once. This sample was included in a study of blood T cell repertoires in COVID-19. As for the study in general: Nucleic acid was either cDNA or gDNA, and it came from T cells, B-cell-depleted T cells, or PBMCs.

Material: PBMCs or T cells enriched from blood (not recorded which). The gene calls are TRBV3-1 (or the pseudogene TRBV3-2) and TRBJ2-7, with TRBD1 matching over 10 bases. The TCR was taken from a young woman who had recovered from COVID-19. CDR3 residues: CASSPRDRGYEQYF. DNA of the CDR3: TGTGCCAGCAGCCCCCGGGACAGGGGCTACGAGCAGTACTTC.